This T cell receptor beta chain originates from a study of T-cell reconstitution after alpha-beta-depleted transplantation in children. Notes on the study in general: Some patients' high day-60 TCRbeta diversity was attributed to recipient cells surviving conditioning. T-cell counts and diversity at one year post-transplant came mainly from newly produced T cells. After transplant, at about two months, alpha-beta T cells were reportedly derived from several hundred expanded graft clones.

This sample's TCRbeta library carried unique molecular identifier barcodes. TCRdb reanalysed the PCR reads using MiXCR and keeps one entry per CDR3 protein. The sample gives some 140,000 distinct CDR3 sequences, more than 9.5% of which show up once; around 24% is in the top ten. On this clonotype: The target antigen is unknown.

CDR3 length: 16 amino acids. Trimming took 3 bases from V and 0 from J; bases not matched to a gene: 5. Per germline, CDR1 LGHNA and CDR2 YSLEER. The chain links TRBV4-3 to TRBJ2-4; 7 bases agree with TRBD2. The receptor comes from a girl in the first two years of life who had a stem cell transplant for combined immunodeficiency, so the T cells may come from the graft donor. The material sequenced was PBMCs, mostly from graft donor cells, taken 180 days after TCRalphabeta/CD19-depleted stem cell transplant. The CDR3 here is CASSQGEGKAKNIQYF. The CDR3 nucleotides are TGCGCCAGCAGCCAGGGGGAGGGGAAAGCCAAAAACATTCAGTACTTC.